This is a list of T cell receptor beta chains from one sample in a study of OX40 agonist ivuxolimab in advanced cancers. The protocol was immunoSEQ multiplex PCR, while the TCRdb copy is restricted to in-frame clones and leaves out a portion. The table has about 76,000 clones, roughly 89% seen once. The starting material was CD4+ or CD8+ T cells sorted from blood, obtained in a trial of the OX40 agonist ivuxolimab. Receptor source: an adult with an advanced solid tumor such as melanoma, head and neck, liver or kidney cancer. Both conserved end residues are part of each CDR3. Each record gives: D gene, clone size, J gene, V gene, CDR3 protein, CDR3 DNA. A D gene is named only where the DNA matches it firmly. For some rows the clone size is stated as once, few or many, or as a class when expanded; others skip it.

>-|-|TRBJ2-3|TRBV6-6
CASSYRQGTDTQYF
TGTGCCAGCAGTTATCGACAGGGCACAGATACGCAGTATTTT
>-|-|TRBJ1-1|TRBV6-5
CASSYSPRQLNTEAFF
TGTGCCAGCAGTTACTCGCCCAGGCAACTGAACACTGAAGCTTTCTTT
>-|-|TRBJ1-2|TRBV19
CASSIGGRDYGYTF
TGTGCCAGTAGTATAGGCGGACGGGATTATGGCTACACCTTC
>-|-|TRBJ1-2|TRBV6-5
CASSYTASFHEGYTF
TGTGCCAGCAGTTACACGGCCAGCTTTCATGAAGGCTACACCTTC
>-|-|TRBJ2-2|TRBV5-4
CASSKTPGVGELFF
TGTGCCAGCAGCAAAACCCCCGGAGTAGGGGAGCTGTTTTTT
>-|-|TRBJ1-5|TRBV5-5
CASSLWAEDQPQHF
TGTGCCAGCAGCTTGTGGGCAGAAGATCAGCCCCAGCATTTT
>-|-|TRBJ1-5|TRBV2
CASSDTENQPQHF
TGTGCCAGCAGTGATACGGAGAATCAGCCCCAGCATTTT
>-|-|TRBJ2-5|TRBV20-1
CSGGGRETQYF
TGCAGTGGGGGAGGAAGAGAGACCCAGTACTTC
>-|-|TRBJ2-5|TRBV19
CASSKGRDQETQYF
TGTGCCAGTAGCAAGGGACGGGACCAAGAGACCCAGTACTTC
>-|-|TRBJ1-4|TRBV19
CASSRNEKLFF
TGTGCCAGTAGTAGGAATGAAAAACTGTTTTTT
>-|-|TRBJ2-2|TRBV27
CASSLLGGNTGELFF
TGTGCCAGCAGTCTCCTGGGGGGGAACACCGGGGAGCTGTTTTTT
>-|once|TRBJ2-4|TRBV25-1
CASSVEGRNIQYF
TGTGCCAGCAGTGTGGAGGGACGGAACATTCAGTACTTC
>TRBD2|-|TRBJ2-3|TRBV9
CASSVAAGGRTSTDTQYF
TGTGCCAGCAGCGTTGCAGCGGGAGGGCGTACTAGCACAGATACGCAGTATTTT
>-|few|TRBJ1-6|TRBV7-9
CASSPLIGSPLHF
TGTGCCAGCAGCCCTCTAATAGGTTCACCCCTCCACTTT
>TRBD1|-|TRBJ2-1|TRBV28
CASSPGTVYNEQFF
TGTGCCAGCAGTCCCGGGACAGTTTACAATGAGCAGTTCTTC
>-|once|TRBJ1-5|TRBV9
CASSVGFNSNQPQHF
TGTGCCAGCAGCGTCGGGTTTAATAGCAATCAGCCCCAGCATTTT
>-|once|TRBJ1-5|TRBV6-6
CATRERTSNQPQHF
TGTGCCACCCGAGAAAGGACTAGCAATCAGCCCCAGCATTTT
>-|-|TRBJ2-7|TRBV18
CASSGDLSVLYEQYF
TGTGCCAGCTCGGGGGACTTGAGCGTACTCTACGAGCAGTACTTC
>-|-|TRBJ1-5|TRBV2
CASTWQRGGDQPQHF
TGTGCCAGCACGTGGCAGCGGGGGGGGGATCAGCCCCAGCATTTT
>TRBD1|-|TRBJ2-1|TRBV11-3
CASSLEGQVLNEQFF
TGTGCCAGCAGCTTAGAAGGACAGGTCCTGAATGAGCAGTTCTTC
>-|-|TRBJ2-7|TRBV28
CASSYQGLSYEQYF
TGTGCCAGCAGTTACCAGGGCCTCTCCTACGAGCAGTACTTC
>TRBD1|-|TRBJ1-6|TRBV28
CASLTGGEISPLHF
TGTGCCAGCTTGACAGGGGGGGAGATTTCACCCCTCCACTTT
>-|-|TRBJ2-1|TRBV7-3
CASSSRGASAYNEQFF
TGTGCCAGCAGTTCCCGCGGGGCGAGTGCCTACAATGAGCAGTTCTTC
>TRBD1|-|TRBJ1-2|TRBV18
CASSLLDRGRGYTF
TGTGCCAGCTCACTTTTGGACAGGGGGCGAGGCTACACCTTC
>TRBD1|-|TRBJ2-1|TRBV9
CASSSGQGRDNEQFF
TGTGCCAGCAGCTCGGGACAGGGGAGGGACAATGAGCAGTTCTTC
>-|-|TRBJ2-5|TRBV7-2
CASSLDAGKTQYF
TGTGCCAGCAGCTTAGACGCAGGGAAGACCCAGTACTTC
>TRBD1|-|TRBJ2-5|TRBV6-1
CACPGNRGQETQYF
TGTGCCTGCCCCGGGAACAGGGGACAAGAGACCCAGTACTTC
>-|-|TRBJ1-3|TRBV21-1
CASKGSGNTIYF
TGTGCCAGCAAGGGGTCTGGAAACACCATATATTTT
>TRBD2|-|TRBJ2-1|TRBV18
CASSPRGLAGGPSGFNEQFF
TGTGCCAGCTCACCCCGCGGACTAGCGGGGGGGCCGAGTGGGTTCAATGAGCAGTTCTTC
>TRBD1|-|TRBJ1-1|TRBV10-2
CASSGQTGATEAFF
TGCGCCAGCAGTGGCCAAACAGGGGCCACTGAAGCTTTCTTT
>-|-|TRBJ1-2|TRBV7-3
CASSGAGRGGYTF
TGTGCCAGCAGCGGGGCGGGCAGGGGAGGCTACACCTTC
>-|-|TRBJ1-5|TRBV9
CASSVAVGQPQHF
TGTGCCAGCAGCGTGGCGGTTGGGCAGCCCCAGCATTTT
>-|once|TRBJ2-4|TRBV9
CASTDGGAKNIQYF
TGTGCCAGCACCGATGGGGGGGCCAAAAACATTCAGTACTTC
>TRBD2|once|TRBJ2-3|TRBV6-6
CASSSRTSGGDTQYF
TGTGCCAGCAGTTCCAGGACTAGCGGGGGGGATACGCAGTATTTT
>-|-|TRBJ2-3|TRBV9
CASSRGPSIDTQYF
TGTGCCAGCAGCCGGGGGCCTAGCATAGATACGCAGTATTTT
>TRBD1|-|TRBJ1-6|TRBV18
CASSPIRDSNSPLHF
TGTGCCAGCTCACCAATCCGGGACAGCAATTCACCCCTCCACTTT
>TRBD2|-|TRBJ2-1|TRBV5-1
CASSLSTGGVPSSYNEQFF
TGCGCCAGCAGCTTGTCTACGGGGGGGGTCCCTAGCTCCTACAATGAGCAGTTCTTC
>TRBD1|-|TRBJ2-1|TRBV28
CASSSPVGQGKSEQFF
TGTGCCAGCAGTTCCCCGGTAGGACAGGGGAAAAGTGAGCAGTTCTTC
>TRBD1|-|TRBJ2-6|TRBV5-1
CASSSPVGQAISGANVLTF
TGCGCCAGCAGTAGCCCCGTTGGACAGGCGATCTCTGGGGCCAACGTCCTGACTTTC
>TRBD1|-|TRBJ2-5|TRBV28
CASRRTGKETQYF
TGTGCCAGCAGACGGACAGGGAAGGAGACCCAGTACTTC
>-|-|TRBJ2-3|TRBV4-1
CASSQDPSTDTQYF
TGCGCCAGCAGCCAAGATCCGTCCACAGATACGCAGTATTTT
>TRBD1|-|TRBJ1-4|TRBV5-5
CASSRTGGRGEKLFF
TGTGCCAGCAGCAGAACAGGGGGCCGGGGTGAAAAACTGTTTTTT
>-|-|TRBJ2-3|TRBV4-1
CASSQPTSTDTQYF
TGCGCCAGCAGCCAACCGACATCCACAGATACGCAGTATTTT
>-|-|TRBJ2-5|TRBV2
CASRPRTGGGETQYF
TGTGCCAGCAGACCTAGGACTGGAGGTGGGGAGACCCAGTACTTC
>-|-|TRBJ2-2|TRBV4-3
CASSQDHRGEGELFF
TGCGCCAGCAGCCAAGATCACCGAGGAGAAGGGGAGCTGTTTTTT
>-|-|TRBJ2-7|TRBV7-2
CASSTRVSDRGEQYF
TGTGCCAGCAGCACCCGGGTCTCCGATAGGGGTGAGCAGTACTTC
>-|-|TRBJ1-5|TRBV6-1
CASSSDSQPNQPQHF
TGTGCCAGCAGTTCCGACAGCCAGCCCAATCAGCCCCAGCATTTT
>-|-|TRBJ2-3|TRBV7-2
CASSFAFGGAADTQYF
TGTGCCAGCAGCTTCGCCTTTGGGGGGGCGGCCGATACGCAGTATTTT
>-|-|TRBJ1-1|TRBV7-6
CASSLWGGTEAFF
TGTGCCAGCAGCTTATGGGGGGGCACTGAAGCTTTCTTT
>TRBD1|once|TRBJ1-2|TRBV28
CASSRPGGTDYGYTF
TGTGCCAGCAGTCGCCCGGGGGGGACAGACTATGGCTACACCTTC
>-|-|TRBJ2-7|TRBV25-1
CASSDTRLGLNEQYF
TGTGCCAGCAGTGATACCCGCTTGGGGCTAAACGAGCAGTACTTC
>-|-|TRBJ1-5|TRBV10-3
CAISESGGVQPQHF
TGTGCCATCAGTGAGTCGGGGGGAGTTCAGCCCCAGCATTTT
>-|-|TRBJ2-1|TRBV2
CASRGRGGNEQFF
TGTGCCAGCAGGGGGCGGGGAGGCAATGAGCAGTTCTTC
>-|-|TRBJ2-7|TRBV5-3
CARSSTLTDAAYEQYF
TGTGCCAGAAGCTCCACCCTTACGGATGCGGCCTACGAGCAGTACTTC
>TRBD2|once|TRBJ2-7|TRBV6-1
CASSEDRTRPQQYF
TGTGCCAGCAGTGAAGATAGGACTAGACCCCAGCAGTACTTC